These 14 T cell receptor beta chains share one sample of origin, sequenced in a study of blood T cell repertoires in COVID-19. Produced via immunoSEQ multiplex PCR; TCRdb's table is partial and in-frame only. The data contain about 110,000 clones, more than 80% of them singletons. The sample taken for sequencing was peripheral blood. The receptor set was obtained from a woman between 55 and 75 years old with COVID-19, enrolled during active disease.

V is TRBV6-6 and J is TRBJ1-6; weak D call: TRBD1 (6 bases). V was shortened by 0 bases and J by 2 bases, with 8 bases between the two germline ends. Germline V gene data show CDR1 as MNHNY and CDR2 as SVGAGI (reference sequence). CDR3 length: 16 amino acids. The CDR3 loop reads CASSYSGGTYNSPLHF. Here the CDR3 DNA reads TGTGCCAGCAGTTACTCAGGGGGTACCTATAATTCACCCCTCCACTTT.

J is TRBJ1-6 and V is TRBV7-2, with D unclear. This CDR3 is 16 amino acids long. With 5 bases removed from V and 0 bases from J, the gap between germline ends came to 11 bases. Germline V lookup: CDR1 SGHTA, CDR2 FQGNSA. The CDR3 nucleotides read TGTGCCAGCAGCCTATCACAGAGCTCCTATAATTCACCCCTCCACTTT. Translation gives CASSLSQSSYNSPLHF.

The CDR3 DNA sequence: TGTGCCAGCAGCTTAGGGACAGGGGGAGATACGCAGTATTTT. Translating gives CASSLGTGGDTQYF. The gene calls are TRBV11-2 and TRBJ2-3, with 10 bases that match TRBD1. J gave up 5 bases and V 1 base, and 0 bases lay outside the gene matches. CDR1 and CDR2 from the germline V gene are SGHAT and FQNNGV. The length of the CDR3 is 14 residues. The full variable domain, completed using reference TRBV11-2 and TRBJ2-3, is EAGVAQSPRYKIIEKRQSVAFWCNPISGHATLYWYQQILGQGPKLLIQFQNNGVVDDSQLPKDRFSAERLKGVDSTLKIQPAKLEDSAVYLCASSLGTGGDTQYFGPGTRLTVL.

CDR3 residues: CASSPNGGGENTEAFF. Here the CDR3 DNA reads TGTGCCAGCTCACCGAACGGCGGGGGGGAGAACACTGAAGCTTTCTTT. V gene TRBV18 combines with J gene TRBJ1-1, with D maybe TRBD1 (5 bases). V lost 3 bases and J 1 base, leaving 15 bases between the germline ends. Germline loops: CDR1 KGHSH, CDR2 LQKENI. CDR3 size: 16 residues.

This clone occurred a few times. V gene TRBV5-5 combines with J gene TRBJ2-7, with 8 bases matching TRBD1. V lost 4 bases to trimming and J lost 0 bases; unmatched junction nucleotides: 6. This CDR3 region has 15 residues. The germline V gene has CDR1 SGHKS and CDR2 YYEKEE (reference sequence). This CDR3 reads CASSPRDRRSYEQYF. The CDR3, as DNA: TGTGCCAGCAGCCCTAGGGACAGGCGCTCCTACGAGCAGTACTTC.

The CDR3 region is CASSVVGSGSNYGYTF. CDR3 nucleotide sequence: TGTGCCAGCAGCGTAGTGGGGTCGGGGTCTAACTATGGCTACACCTTC. The chain has TRBV7-8 and TRBJ1-2; the D is unclear. The germline gives CDR1 SGHVS, CDR2 FQNEAQ. Trimming stripped 5 bases from V and 0 bases from J, with 16 bases between. The CDR3 extends over 16 amino acids.

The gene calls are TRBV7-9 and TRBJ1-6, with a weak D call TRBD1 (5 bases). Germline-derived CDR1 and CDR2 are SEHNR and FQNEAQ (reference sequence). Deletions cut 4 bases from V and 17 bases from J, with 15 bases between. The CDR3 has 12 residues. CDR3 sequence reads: CASSSLGTSFHF. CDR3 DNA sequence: TGTGCCAGCAGCTCCCTAGGGACTTCGTTCCACTTT.

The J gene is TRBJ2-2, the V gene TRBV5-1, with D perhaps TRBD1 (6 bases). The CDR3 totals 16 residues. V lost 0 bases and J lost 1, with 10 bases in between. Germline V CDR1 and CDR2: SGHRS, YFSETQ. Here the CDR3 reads CASSLGTAKNTGELFF. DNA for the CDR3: TGCGCCAGCAGCTTGGGGACAGCCAAGAACACCGGGGAGCTGTTTTTT.

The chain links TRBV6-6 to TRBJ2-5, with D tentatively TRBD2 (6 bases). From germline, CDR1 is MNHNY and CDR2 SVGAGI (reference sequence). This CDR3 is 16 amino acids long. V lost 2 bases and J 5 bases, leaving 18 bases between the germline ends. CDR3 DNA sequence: TGTGCCAGCAGTTACGCCGGGACTTCACCTGGGGAGACCCAGTACTTC. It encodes CASSYAGTSPGETQYF.

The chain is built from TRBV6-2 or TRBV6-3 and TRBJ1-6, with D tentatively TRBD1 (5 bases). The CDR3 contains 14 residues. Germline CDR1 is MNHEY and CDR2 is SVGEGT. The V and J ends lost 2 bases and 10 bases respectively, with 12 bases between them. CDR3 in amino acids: CASSYIGGGSPLHF. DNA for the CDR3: TGTGCCAGCAGTTACATCGGCGGGGGATCACCCCTCCACTTT.

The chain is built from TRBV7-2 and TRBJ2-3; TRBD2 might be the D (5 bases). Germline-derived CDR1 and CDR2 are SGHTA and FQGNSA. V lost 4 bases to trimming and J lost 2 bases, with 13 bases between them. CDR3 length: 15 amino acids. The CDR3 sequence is CASSYSVPNTDTQYF. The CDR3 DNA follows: TGTGCCAGCAGCTATAGCGTCCCGAACACAGATACGCAGTATTTT.

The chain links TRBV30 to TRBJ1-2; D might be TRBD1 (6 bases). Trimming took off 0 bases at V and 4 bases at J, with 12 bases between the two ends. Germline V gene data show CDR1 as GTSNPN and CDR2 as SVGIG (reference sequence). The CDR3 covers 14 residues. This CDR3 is CAWSVTGTFYGYTF. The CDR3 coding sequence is TGTGCCTGGAGTGTAACAGGGACATTCTATGGCTACACCTTC.

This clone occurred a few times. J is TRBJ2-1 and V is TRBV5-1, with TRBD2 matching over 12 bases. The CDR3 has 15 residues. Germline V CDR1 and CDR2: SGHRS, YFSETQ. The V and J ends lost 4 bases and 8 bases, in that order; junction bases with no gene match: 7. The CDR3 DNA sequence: TGCGCCAGCAGCGACCTCCTAGCGGGGGGGGATGAGCAGTTCTTC. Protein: CASSDLLAGGDEQFF.

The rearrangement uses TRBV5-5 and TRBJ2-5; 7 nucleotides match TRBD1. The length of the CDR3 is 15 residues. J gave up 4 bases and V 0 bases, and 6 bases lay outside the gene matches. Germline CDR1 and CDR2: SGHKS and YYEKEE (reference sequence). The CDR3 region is CASSLVRGRLETQYF. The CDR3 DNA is TGTGCCAGCAGCTTGGTTAGGGGGCGATTAGAGACCCAGTACTTC.